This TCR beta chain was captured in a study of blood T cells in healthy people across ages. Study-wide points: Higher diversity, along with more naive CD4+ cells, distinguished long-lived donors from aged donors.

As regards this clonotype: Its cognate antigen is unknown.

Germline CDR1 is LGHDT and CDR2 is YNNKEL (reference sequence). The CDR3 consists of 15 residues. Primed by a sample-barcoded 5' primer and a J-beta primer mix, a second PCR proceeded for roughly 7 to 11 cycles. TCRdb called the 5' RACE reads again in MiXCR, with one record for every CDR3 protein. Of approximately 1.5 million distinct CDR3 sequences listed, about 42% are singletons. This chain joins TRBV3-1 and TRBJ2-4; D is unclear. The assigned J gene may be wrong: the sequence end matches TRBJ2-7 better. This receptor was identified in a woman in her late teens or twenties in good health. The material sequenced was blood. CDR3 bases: TGTGCCAGCAGCCTTAGTAGAAGGGATACGTACGAGCAGTACTTC. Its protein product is CASSLSRRDTYEQYF.